The 30 T cell receptor beta chains below come from one sample, sequenced in a study of CD8+ T cells in alopecia areata. Investigators isolated RNA and reverse transcribed it into cDNA to act as the sequencing template. The method was immunoSEQ multiplex PCR; TCRdb's version includes in-frame clones alone and lacks a portion of them. The sample records around 110,000 clones, 65% to 85% being singletons. The treatment here: oral pan-JAK inhibitor, 5-10 mg twice daily. Sequenced here: CD8+ T cells sorted from blood, sampled at week 24, from a patient treated with tofacitinib. These receptors originate from a human donor with alopecia areata.

This clone was counted a single time. This chain connects TRBV4-1 to TRBJ2-7, with D tentatively TRBD1 (5 bases). V was shortened by 2 bases and J by 3 bases, with 14 bases between the two germline ends. The CDR3 length is 15 residues. The germline V gene has CDR1 MGHRA and CDR2 YSYEKL. This CDR3 is CASSQSSNRRYEQYF. CDR3 coding DNA: TGCGCCAGCAGCCAATCGTCGAACAGGCGCTACGAGCAGTACTTC.

The rearrangement links TRBV7-9 to TRBJ2-7; D is undetermined. The V end was cut by 4 bases, the J end by 5 bases, with 15 bases between. The CDR3 is made up of 14 amino acids. Germline CDR1 reads SEHNR; CDR2 reads FQNEAQ (reference sequence). CDR3: CASSSPGLPHEQYF. CDR3 bases: TGTGCCAGCAGCTCCCCGGGCCTTCCCCACGAGCAGTACTTC.

The genes are TRBV7-9 and TRBJ2-7, with D perhaps TRBD1 (8 bases). Between the trimmed V and J ends, which lost 5 bases and 2 bases, there was a span of 13 bases. Germline assignment: CDR1 SEHNR and CDR2 FQNEAQ (reference sequence). This CDR3 spans 14 amino acids. The CDR3 DNA reads TGTGCCAGCAGCCGACAGGGGAGGGCCTACGAGCAGTACTTC. The encoded protein is CASSRQGRAYEQYF.

This chain connects TRBV30 to TRBJ2-7, with TRBD1 as a possible D gene (6 bases). Between the trimmed V and J ends, which lost 5 bases and 5 bases, there was a span of 13 bases. The CDR3 is 12 amino acids. Germline V gene data show CDR1 as GTSNPN and CDR2 as SVGIG (reference sequence). CDR3 sequence: CAWGTTGNEQYF. DNA for the CDR3: TGTGCCTGGGGCACGACAGGAAACGAGCAGTACTTC. The full variable domain, rest sourced from reference TRBV30 and TRBJ2-7, is SQTIHQWPATLVQPVGSPLSLECTVEGTSNPNLYWYRQAAGRGLQLLFYSVGIGQISSEVPQNLSASRPQDRQFILSSKKLLLSDSGFYLCAWGTTGNEQYFGPGTRLTVT.

This rearrangement joins TRBV4-3 to TRBJ2-7; 8 bases are shared with TRBD1. V was pared by 0 bases and J by 3 bases, with 1 base of the junction left unmatched. This CDR3 is 14 amino acids long. Germline CDR1 LGHNA, CDR2 YSLEER. The CDR3, as DNA: TGCGCCAGCAGCCAAGAACAGGGGGTCTACGAGCAGTACTTC. It yields the protein CASSQEQGVYEQYF.

The J gene is TRBJ2-5, the V gene TRBV4-3; D possibly matches TRBD1 or TRBD2 (5 bases each). The CDR3 is made up of 14 amino acids. Trimming stripped 2 bases from V and 1 base from J, with 8 bases between. The germline V gene has CDR1 LGHNA and CDR2 YSLEER. CDR3 sequence (DNA): TGCGCCAGCAGCCAACTGGGGGTCCAAGAGACCCAGTACTTC. This codes for CASSQLGVQETQYF.

This sequence joins TRBV5-4 and TRBJ2-1; tentative D call: TRBD1 (6 bases). The V gene lost 0 bases and the J gene lost 0 bases, with 13 bases spanning the gap. Germline V gene lookup returns CDR1 SGHNT and CDR2 YYREEE (reference sequence). The CDR3 extends over 17 amino acids. CDR3 in DNA: TGTGCCAGCAGCTTGGACGGCAGGGGTTACTCCTACAATGAGCAGTTCTTC. It specifies CASSLDGRGYSYNEQFF.

This clone is a singleton in its sample. This sequence joins TRBV7-9 and TRBJ1-2; TRBD1 is a possible D gene (6 bases). The CDR3 is made up of 18 amino acids. The germline V gene encodes CDR1 SEHNR and CDR2 FQNEAQ (reference sequence). V was pared by 1 base and J by 4 bases, with 22 bases between. The CDR3 nucleotides read TGTGCCAGCAGCTTAGAAGAGGCAGGGGTGCCCTCGGGCTATGGCTACACCTTC. This translates into CASSLEEAGVPSGYGYTF.

Points on this clone: The same CDR3 also results from other DNA sequences found in this sample. The chain links TRBV7-9 to TRBJ2-7; D gene ambiguous. The germline V gene encodes CDR1 SEHNR and CDR2 FQNEAQ (reference sequence). V was cut by 5 bases and J by 2 bases, with 13 bases left in between. The CDR3 extends over 14 amino acids. CDR3 in amino acids: CASSPGQSAYEQYF. The CDR3 nucleotides are TGTGCCAGCAGCCCCGGCCAGTCAGCCTACGAGCAGTACTTC.

The V call is TRBV6-5, the J call TRBJ2-3; a possible D gene is TRBD2 (5 bases). The germline gives CDR1 MNHEY, CDR2 SVGAGI. V was trimmed by 3 bases and J by 6 bases, leaving 13 bases between them. The CDR3 totals 14 residues. This CDR3 is CASSYFTRYDTQYF. CDR3 coding DNA: TGTGCCAGCAGTTATTTCACTAGATACGATACGCAGTATTTT.

DNA for the CDR3: TGTGCCAGCAGCTTAGAAGCGGGCAACTACGAGCAGTACTTC. This encodes CASSLEAGNYEQYF. The rearrangement uses TRBV7-2 and TRBJ2-7; a possible D gene is TRBD2 (6 bases). Germline V gene sequence: CDR1 SGHTA, CDR2 FQGNSA. The CDR3 covers 14 residues. V lost 1 base and J lost 3, with 10 bases in between.

The chain is built from TRBV9 and TRBJ2-3; maybe TRBD2 (6 bases). V lost 0 bases to trimming and J lost 5 bases, with 19 bases between them. CDR3 size: 17 residues. Germline CDR1 is SGDLS and CDR2 is YYNGEE. DNA for the CDR3: TGTGCCAGCAGCGTAGATGGGGGGTCAGGGCATGGAGATACGCAGTATTTT. Translating gives CASSVDGGSGHGDTQYF.

J is TRBJ2-7 and V is TRBV4-1, with D unresolved. The CDR3 spans 15 residues. Germline CDR1 reads MGHRA; CDR2 reads YSYEKL. V dropped 1 base and J dropped 6 bases, with 16 bases sitting between them. The CDR3 DNA reads as TGCGCCAGCAGCCAAGGTCCCACACGGGCTGGCGAGCAGTACTTC. Its protein is CASSQGPTRAGEQYF.

The rearrangement links TRBV5-1 to TRBJ2-1; either TRBD1 or TRBD2 may supply D (5 bases each). From germline, CDR1 is SGHRS and CDR2 YFSETQ. Trimming took 4 bases from V and 3 from J, leaving 11 bases between them. The CDR3 consists of 14 residues. The CDR3 is CASSHWDGYNEQFF. In nucleotides, the CDR3 is TGCGCCAGCAGCCACTGGGACGGCTACAATGAGCAGTTCTTC. The full variable domain, in which reference TRBV5-1 and TRBJ2-1 provide the parts outside the CDR3, is KAGVTQTPRYLIKTRGQQVTLSCSPISGHRSVSWYQQTPGQGLQFLFEYFSETQRNKGNFPGRFSGRQFSNSRSEMNVSTLELGDSALYLCASSHWDGYNEQFFGPGTRLTVL.

This sequence joins TRBV7-9 and TRBJ2-5; no firm D call. The germline V gene encodes CDR1 SEHNR and CDR2 FQNEAQ (reference sequence). Trimming took off 5 bases at V and 1 base at J, with 11 bases between the two ends. The CDR3 is 14 amino acids. The CDR3 loop reads CASSGVGFQETQYF. The CDR3 nucleotides are TGTGCCAGCAGCGGAGTGGGGTTCCAAGAGACCCAGTACTTC.

The chain has TRBV7-2 and TRBJ2-7, with 8 nucleotides matching TRBD1. This CDR3 is built from 14 residues. Per germline, CDR1 SGHTA and CDR2 FQGNSA. The V segment lost 5 bases and the J segment 4 bases; nucleotides outside the gene matches: 7. The CDR3 nucleotides are TGTGCCAGCAGCAAACCGGGACAGGTTTACGAGCAGTACTTC. Protein product: CASSKPGQVYEQYF.

The V and J genes are TRBV2 and TRBJ2-5; a possible D gene is TRBD1 (5 bases). The CDR3 contains 15 residues. Trimming cost V 6 bases and J 0 bases, with 14 bases left between them. CDR1 is SNHLY, CDR2 FYNNEI, per germline. The DNA for the CDR3 is TGTGCCAGCAGGGCCCCTTACAGGTACCAAGAGACCCAGTACTTC. Protein product: CASRAPYRYQETQYF.

The chain recombines TRBV9 with TRBJ2-3; 12 bases align to TRBD2. V shed 3 bases, J shed 5 bases, and the junction held 7 bases outside the gene matches. Germline assignment: CDR1 SGDLS and CDR2 YYNGEE. The CDR3 length is 16 residues. Here the CDR3 reads CASSGGLAGRKDTQYF. For the CDR3, the DNA is TGTGCCAGCAGCGGAGGACTAGCGGGGCGAAAAGATACGCAGTATTTT.

This clone was detected a few times. The chain uses TRBV5-4 and TRBJ2-3; perhaps TRBD1 as D (8 bases). The CDR3 contains 15 residues. Trimming shortened V by 2 bases and J by 1 base, and 11 bases separated the two germline ends. Germline CDR1 and CDR2: SGHNT and YYREEE (reference sequence). CDR3 in DNA: TGTGCCAGCAGCTTTACAGGGGGGGGCACAGATACGCAGTATTTT. Amino acid sequence: CASSFTGGGTDTQYF.

The chain recombines TRBV7-2 with TRBJ1-1; D uncertain. The CDR3 is 14 residues long. CDR1 is SGHTA and CDR2 is FQGNSA in the germline V gene. V was cut by 4 bases and J by 0 bases, with 9 bases left in between. The CDR3: CASSYGPVNTEAFF. The CDR3 DNA reads TGTGCCAGCAGCTACGGACCTGTGAACACTGAAGCTTTCTTT.

V is TRBV7-2 and J is TRBJ1-6; unclear D gene. This CDR3 has 16 amino acids. The germline V gene encodes CDR1 SGHTA and CDR2 FQGNSA. V shed 1 base and J shed 3 bases, with 10 bases lying between them. CDR3 region: CASSLEAGFYNSPLHF. DNA of the CDR3: TGTGCCAGCAGCTTAGAAGCGGGGTTCTATAATTCACCCCTCCACTTT.

Written as DNA, the CDR3 is TGTGCCAGCAGACCTATTGGGGGGTCGTGGGGCACTGAAGCTTTCTTT. Its translation: CASRPIGGSWGTEAFF. This chain joins TRBV27 and TRBJ1-1; possible D gene TRBD1, 5 bases. The V gene's germline CDR1 is MNHEY and CDR2 SMNVEV (reference sequence). The CDR3 is 16 amino acids. Trimming removed 6 bases at V and 4 bases at J, with 21 bases between.

The rearrangement links TRBV6-5 to TRBJ2-5; D uncertain. The CDR3 has 14 amino acids. With 5 bases removed from V and 2 bases from J, the gap between germline ends came to 12 bases. Per the germline V gene, CDR1 is MNHEY and CDR2 is SVGAGI. Here the CDR3 reads CASSGFTPQETQYF. For the CDR3, the DNA is TGTGCCAGCAGTGGATTTACCCCACAAGAGACCCAGTACTTC.

This chain links TRBV7-3 with TRBJ2-1, with TRBD2 identical over 13 bases. Germline V CDR1 and CDR2: SGHTA, FQGTGA. J gave up 6 bases and V 4 bases, and 12 bases lay outside the gene matches. The CDR3 length is 18 residues. In DNA form, the CDR3 reads TGTGCCAGCAGCTCCTCGAGCGGACTAGCGGGGGACCTCAATGAGCAGTTCTTC. Protein: CASSSSSGLAGDLNEQFF.

V gene TRBV11-2 combines with J gene TRBJ2-5; 8 positions match TRBD2. The J segment lost 4 bases and the V segment lost 4 bases, leaving 8 bases of the junction unmatched. The V gene's germline CDR1 is SGHAT and CDR2 FQNNGV. CDR3 length: 15 residues. In DNA, the CDR3 is TGTGCCAGCAGCTCCGGGACACGGGAGGGAGAGACCCAGTACTTC. It yields the protein CASSSGTREGETQYF.

The chain is built from TRBV7-6 and TRBJ2-7; 8 bases align to TRBD1. CDR1 is SGHVS and CDR2 is FNYEAQ in the germline V gene. J was trimmed by 1 base and V by 5 bases; bases with no gene match: 16. The CDR3 loop spans 18 amino acids. CDR3 in DNA: TGTGCCAGCAGCCTCCGTCCCGGGACAGGACTAATATCCTACGAGCAGTACTTC. This codes for CASSLRPGTGLISYEQYF.

For the CDR3, the DNA is TGTGCCAGCAGTTTAACGGGACAGGGGATCAATCAGCCCCAGCATTTT. Encoded protein: CASSLTGQGINQPQHF. The V gene is TRBV27, the J gene TRBJ1-5, with TRBD1 identical over 10 bases. With V trimmed by 2 bases and J by 3 bases, 4 bases remained unmatched. This CDR3 has 16 amino acids. CDR1 MNHEY and CDR2 SMNVEV come from the germline V gene (reference sequence).

This clone is classed as large. DNA of the CDR3: TGTGCCAGTAGTATAGACCACGGGTTTTCTGAAGCTTTCTTT. It translates to CASSIDHGFSEAFF. The chain couples TRBV19 to TRBJ1-1; no firm D call. The V and J ends lost 0 bases and 6 bases respectively, with 11 bases between them. The CDR3 covers 14 residues. From germline, CDR1 is LNHDA and CDR2 SQIVND (reference sequence).

CDR3 sequence reads: CASSLDPGGEFF. CDR3 bases: TGTGCCAGCAGCTTAGATCCCGGGGGCGAATTCTTC. The chain couples TRBV7-9 to TRBJ2-1; D is tentatively TRBD1 or TRBD2 (6 bases each). From germline, CDR1 is SEHNR and CDR2 FQNEAQ (reference sequence). The CDR3 is 12 amino acids. Deletions cut 1 base from V and 16 bases from J, with 14 bases between.

The V and J genes are TRBV11-3 and TRBJ2-7; D is ambiguous. Per the germline V gene, CDR1 is SGHNT and CDR2 is YENEEA. Trimming cost V 0 bases and J 0 bases, with 9 bases left between them. The CDR3 is made up of 15 amino acids. The CDR3 is CASSLELGFSYEQYF. The CDR3 bases are TGTGCCAGCAGCTTAGAGCTAGGCTTCTCCTACGAGCAGTACTTC. Combining the CDR3 with reference TRBV11-3 and TRBJ2-7 gives the whole variable domain EAGVVQSPRYKIIEKKQPVAFWCNPISGHNTLYWYLQNLGQGPELLIRYENEEAVDDSQLPKDRFSAERLKGVDSTLKIQPAELGDSAVYLCASSLELGFSYEQYFGPGTRLTVT.